One and the same sample provided the 26 T cell receptor beta chains below, sequenced in a study of blood T cell repertoires in COVID-19. Libraries were prepared by immunoSEQ multiplex PCR; TCRdb keeps only in-frame clonotypes and omits some of them. Of over 200,000 clones listed, more than 80% are singletons. Source material: peripheral blood. These receptor sequences come from a man in his thirties or forties who had recovered from COVID-19.

The chain links TRBV6-5 to TRBJ1-1; 7 nucleotides align to TRBD1. Germline lookup yields CDR1 MNHEY and CDR2 SVGAGI. Trimming at V came to 4 bases and at J to 0 bases, leaving 2 bases not matched to a gene. The CDR3 runs 14 residues. CDR3 DNA sequence: TGTGCCAGCAGTTGGGGACAGATGAACACTGAAGCTTTCTTT. The encoded protein is CASSWGQMNTEAFF.

This chain joins TRBV7-9 and TRBJ2-7; 10 bases match TRBD1. The CDR3 is 15 residues long. Germline trimming cut 4 bases from V and 6 bases from J; bases unmatched to any gene: 9. The germline V gene has CDR1 SEHNR and CDR2 FQNEAQ (reference sequence). This CDR3 reads CASSSSPGQGTEQYF. CDR3 nucleotides: TGTGCCAGCAGCTCAAGTCCGGGACAGGGGACCGAGCAGTACTTC.

CDR3 loop: CASSLEATNEKLFF. In nucleotides, the CDR3 is TGTGCCAGCAGCTTGGAGGCAACTAATGAAAAACTGTTTTTT. J is TRBJ1-4 and V is TRBV4-2; the D is unclear. The CDR3 consists of 14 residues. V lost 5 bases and J lost 0, with 7 bases in between. Germline CDR1 reads LGHNA; CDR2 reads YNFKEQ.

The chain links TRBV5-1 to TRBJ2-7; D remains unclear. This CDR3 comprises 16 residues. With 0 bases removed from V and 1 base from J, the gap between germline ends came to 14 bases. In germline, CDR1 is SGHRS, CDR2 YFSETQ. CDR3: CASSLEEVGASYEQYF. The CDR3 DNA reads TGCGCCAGCAGCTTGGAAGAGGTTGGTGCTTCCTACGAGCAGTACTTC.

The rearrangement joins TRBV27 to TRBJ2-1; 9 bases map to TRBD2. Germline V gene lookup returns CDR1 MNHEY and CDR2 SMNVEV (reference sequence). Germline trimming cut 6 bases from V and 4 bases from J; bases unmatched to any gene: 4. This CDR3 comprises 14 residues. CDR3 bases: TGTGCCAGCAGGCTAGCGGGGTCTTACAATGAGCAGTTCTTC. Translated: CASRLAGSYNEQFF.

The rearrangement uses TRBV2 and TRBJ1-4; D call uncertain. Germline CDR1 and CDR2: SNHLY and FYNNEI. The germline V and J ends were trimmed by 3 bases and 5 bases, with 4 bases remaining between them. The CDR3 is 12 residues long. The CDR3 here is CASSEENEKLFF. The CDR3, as DNA: TGTGCCAGCAGTGAGGAGAATGAAAAACTGTTTTTT.

V gene TRBV19 combines with J gene TRBJ1-5; D remains ambiguous. This CDR3 region has 15 residues. V was shortened by 1 base and J by 2 bases, with 9 bases between the two germline ends. Germline loops: CDR1 LNHDA, CDR2 SQIVND (reference sequence). The CDR3 spells CASSIVSKGNQPQHF. The CDR3 DNA reads as TGTGCCAGTAGTATAGTTAGCAAGGGCAATCAGCCCCAGCATTTT.

This clone appeared once. The rearrangement links TRBV18 to TRBJ2-7; D is uncertain. This CDR3 spans 14 amino acids. V lost 0 bases to trimming and J lost 0 bases, with 6 bases between them. In germline, CDR1 is KGHSH, CDR2 LQKENI. DNA for the CDR3: TGTGCCAGCTCACCACCGGTCAGCTCCTACGAGCAGTACTTC. It codes for CASSPPVSSYEQYF.

The V gene is TRBV7-9, the J gene TRBJ2-7, with D perhaps matching TRBD1 (6 bases). This CDR3 comprises 14 residues. V lost 2 bases and J lost 4, with 12 bases in between. Per germline, CDR1 SEHNR and CDR2 FQNEAQ (reference sequence). CDR3 protein: CASSLLIQGYEQYF. CDR3 DNA: TGTGCCAGCAGCTTACTTATTCAGGGGTACGAGCAGTACTTC.

V gene TRBV19 combines with J gene TRBJ1-5; D is possibly TRBD1 (5 bases). This CDR3 spans 15 amino acids. V lost 3 bases and J lost 5, with 14 bases in between. The germline gives CDR1 LNHDA, CDR2 SQIVND (reference sequence). CDR3 loop: CASSIGDRPYQPQHF. The DNA of the CDR3 is TGTGCCAGTAGTATTGGAGACAGACCATATCAGCCCCAGCATTTT.

The chain couples TRBV14 to TRBJ1-2; a possible D gene is TRBD1 (5 bases). Germline V gives CDR1 SGHDN, CDR2 FVKESK. This CDR3 comprises 16 residues. Deletions cut 1 base from V and 6 bases from J, with 18 bases between. The CDR3 protein is CASSQAASGGVDGYTF. Written as DNA, the CDR3 is TGTGCCAGCAGCCAAGCAGCGAGCGGAGGGGTGGATGGCTACACCTTC.

This clone occurred a few times. As DNA, the CDR3 is TGTGCCAGCAGGACACAGGGTGGCAATGAGCAGTTCTTC. This codes for CASRTQGGNEQFF. The chain joins TRBV5-6 to TRBJ2-1, with D perhaps TRBD1 (6 bases). The CDR3 covers 13 residues. CDR1 SGHDT and CDR2 YYEEEE come from the germline V gene. With 5 bases removed from V and 6 bases from J, the gap between germline ends came to 12 bases.

The chain carries TRBV6-4 and TRBJ2-3; D remains ambiguous. The V gene's germline CDR1 is MRHNA and CDR2 SNTAGT. Trimming removed 0 bases at V and 4 bases at J, with 8 bases between. This CDR3 is 14 amino acids long. CDR3 nucleotide sequence: TGTGCCAGCAGTGACTCGGCCCCCCCAGATACGCAGTATTTT. Its translation: CASSDSAPPDTQYF.

This clone has a single count. The rearrangement joins TRBV2 to TRBJ1-5, with D tentatively TRBD1 (5 bases). Germline V gives CDR1 SNHLY, CDR2 FYNNEI. Trimming left V 1 base short and J 8 bases short, with 9 bases between. CDR3 length: 13 amino acids. The CDR3 loop reads CASSEEGWEPQHF. In DNA form, the CDR3 reads TGTGCCAGCAGTGAAGAGGGGTGGGAGCCCCAGCATTTT. Full variable domain (outside the CDR3, taken from reference TRBV2 and TRBJ1-5): EPEVTQTPSHQVTQMGQEVILRCVPISNHLYFYWYRQILGQKVEFLVSFYNNEISEKSEIFDDQFSVERPDGSNFTLKIRSTKLEDSAMYFCASSEEGWEPQHFGDGTRLSIL.

V usage is TRBV5-4 and J usage is TRBJ2-1; the D is unclear. Per germline, CDR1 SGHNT and CDR2 YYREEE (reference sequence). This CDR3 contains 15 residues. Trimming cost V 4 bases and J 0 bases, with 11 bases left between them. This chain's CDR3 is CASSPARSSYNEQFF. CDR3 nucleotides: TGTGCCAGCAGCCCCGCGCGGTCCTCCTACAATGAGCAGTTCTTC.

The J gene is TRBJ2-7, the V gene TRBV18; 7 positions match TRBD1. There are 15 residues in the CDR3. The V gene's germline CDR1 is KGHSH and CDR2 LQKENI. Trimming removed 2 bases from V and 6 bases from J; junction bases left unmatched: 10. CDR3 sequence reads: CASSPGTAKKGEQYF. DNA of the CDR3: TGTGCCAGCTCACCAGGGACAGCTAAAAAGGGCGAGCAGTACTTC.

The chain joins TRBV6-1 to TRBJ2-7; D not certain. Looked up from germline, CDR1 is MNHNS and CDR2 is SASEGT. Trimming took 2 bases from V and 4 from J, leaving 12 bases between them. CDR3 size: 14 residues. CDR3 loop: CASSEFRPGYEQYF. The CDR3 DNA reads as TGTGCCAGCAGTGAATTCAGGCCTGGGTACGAGCAGTACTTC.

The chain is built from TRBV3-1 (or the pseudogene TRBV3-2) and TRBJ2-7, with a tentative D call TRBD2 (5 bases). Germline-derived CDR1 and CDR2 are LGHDT and YNNKEL (reference sequence). The CDR3 extends over 13 amino acids. V was trimmed by 4 bases and J by 0 bases, leaving 7 bases between them. The CDR3 region is CASSRSGSYEQYF. The DNA of the CDR3 is TGTGCCAGCAGCCGCAGCGGCTCCTACGAGCAGTACTTC.

This sequence joins TRBV18 and TRBJ2-3; D is perhaps TRBD1 (6 bases). Germline V CDR1 and CDR2: KGHSH, LQKENI. Trimming shortened V by 2 bases and J by 0 bases, and 12 bases separated the two germline ends. The CDR3 spans 16 residues. The CDR3 reads CASSPFGTSSTDTQYF. Here the CDR3 DNA reads TGTGCCAGCTCACCATTCGGGACAAGTAGCACAGATACGCAGTATTTT.

This clone has only one observation. This chain uses TRBV6-5 with TRBJ2-7, with 7 positions matching TRBD1. Germline trimming cut 5 bases from V and 2 bases from J; bases unmatched to any gene: 6. Germline values: CDR1 MNHEY, CDR2 SVGAGI. The CDR3 runs 14 residues. The CDR3 DNA follows: TGTGCCAGCAGTACGACGACAGGGACCTACGAGCAGTACTTC. It yields the protein CASSTTTGTYEQYF.

On this clone: The identical CDR3 is also encoded by other nucleotide sequences in the sample. The gene calls are TRBV27 and TRBJ2-7; 11 nucleotides line up with TRBD1. After removal of 2 bases from V and 4 bases from J, the junction contained 1 base not matched to a gene. CDR3 size: 14 residues. Germline CDR1 and CDR2: MNHEY and SMNVEV (reference sequence). CDR3 sequence reads: CASSLGDRGYEQYF. CDR3 coding DNA: TGTGCCAGCAGTTTAGGGGACAGGGGGTACGAGCAGTACTTC.

The chain joins TRBV5-4 to TRBJ1-1; D unclear. In germline, CDR1 is SGHNT, CDR2 YYREEE (reference sequence). The CDR3 is made up of 12 amino acids. V lost 0 bases, J lost 7 bases, and 7 bases lay in between. CDR3 region: CASSLVGVEAFF. CDR3 bases: TGTGCCAGCAGCTTGGTAGGAGTTGAAGCTTTCTTT.

The rearrangement joins TRBV7-9 to TRBJ1-3, with 8 bases matching TRBD1. The CDR3 covers 17 residues. The junction had 8 bases not matched to a gene; V was cut back by 4 bases and J by 0 bases. From germline, CDR1 is SEHNR and CDR2 FQNEAQ (reference sequence). CDR3 protein: CASSSSDRAPSGNTIYF. The CDR3 region has the DNA TGTGCCAGCAGCTCTTCGGACAGGGCTCCCTCTGGAAACACCATATATTTT. Full variable domain (missing parts from reference TRBV7-9 and TRBJ1-3): DTGVSQNPRHKITKRGQNVTFRCDPISEHNRLYWYRQTLGQGPEFLTYFQNEAQLEKSRLLSDRFSAERPKGSFSTLEIQRTEQGDSAMYLCASSSSDRAPSGNTIYFGEGSWLTVV.

The chain joins TRBV2 to TRBJ1-3; possible D gene TRBD1, 5 bases. The germline V gene has CDR1 SNHLY and CDR2 FYNNEI. The V end lost 11 bases, the J end lost 0 bases, and 17 bases lay between the germline ends. The CDR3 is 15 residues long. CDR3 nucleotides: TGTGCCTACTTGGTCGCAGGGAACTCTGGAAACACCATATATTTT. This codes for CAYLVAGNSGNTIYF.

The chain is built from TRBV6-5 and TRBJ1-1; D is uncertain. The germline gives CDR1 MNHEY, CDR2 SVGAGI. This CDR3 is 15 amino acids long. V dropped 5 bases and J dropped 0 bases, with 13 bases sitting between them. The CDR3: CASSPQQWMNTEAFF. CDR3 sequence (DNA): TGTGCCAGCAGTCCGCAACAGTGGATGAACACTGAAGCTTTCTTT.

The CDR3 nucleotides are TGTGCCAGCAGCTCTTACCTGGGGCCCCCTTATGAAGACCGCTCCTACAATGAGCAGTTCTTC. Translation: CASSSYLGPPYEDRSYNEQFF. The rearrangement joins TRBV7-8 to TRBJ2-1, with D tentatively TRBD1 (5 bases). Per the germline V gene, CDR1 is SGHVS and CDR2 is FQNEAQ. The CDR3 consists of 21 residues. Trimming shortened V by 4 bases and J by 0 bases, and 28 bases separated the two germline ends.